This T cell receptor (beta chain) was recovered during a study of read filtering for tumor transcriptome and immune sequencing. This clonotype appeared many times. Its antigen is currently unknown. From 400 to 450 ng of RNA, a library with molecular barcoded alpha/delta and beta/gamma adaptors was made. TCRdb itself ran the reads through MiXCR, one entry per CDR3 protein. The table shows roughly 41,000 distinct CDR3 sequences, with roughly an eighth occurring only once. Study results and caveats: Correlation between methods rose after single-read clonotypes were removed.

Sequences were obtained from a population of CD138-negative cells sorted from bone marrow. This TCR was sampled from a donor aged 40 or over with multiple myeloma.

Here the CDR3 DNA reads TGTGCCAGCAGCTTAGCCGGCGCAAGCGAAGCTTTCTTT. Translated: CASSLAGASEAFF. V is TRBV7-9 and J is TRBJ1-1, with D uncertain. Per the germline V gene, CDR1 is SEHNR and CDR2 is FQNEAQ (reference sequence). V was cut by 0 bases and J by 8 bases, with 10 bases left in between. The CDR3 covers 13 residues.